This T cell receptor beta chain was found in a study of CD8+CD57+ T cells in acquired aplastic anemia. Study details: The DNA of sorted CD4+ and CD8+ cells averaged around 3 ug. Mean read depth for CD4+ cells from healthy donors was approximately 10 million. Findings and limits, study-wide: Controls and patients did not differ significantly in CD8+ Simpson's diversity. Patients shared 25 to 35 CD8+ CDR3 sequences with controls.

On this clonotype: Its target is not known.

Deletions cut 7 bases from V and 2 bases from J, with 12 bases between. Germline CDR1 and CDR2: MNHNS and SASEGT. The CDR3 is 13 residues long. Genomic DNA served as template for TCR beta VDJ and CDR3 profiling. TCRdb called the reads again in MiXCR, with one record for every CDR3 protein. In the table there are about 68,000 distinct CDR3 sequences, 50% to 55% of which are singletons. This TCR was sampled from a human donor in good health, serving as a control. J is TRBJ2-7 and V is TRBV6-1, with D possibly called TRBD1 or TRBD2 (6 bases each). Sequencing used sorted CD4+, CD8+, or CD8+CD57+ T cells (not recorded which) from PBMCs. DNA for the CDR3: TGTGCCAGCACCGGGGGCCGCGCCTACGAGCAGTACTTC. Translated, it gives CASTGGRAYEQYF.